The clone carrying this TCR beta chain was seen many times. The antigen is unknown. Ophthalmopathy cases scored 3 or more on the Clinical Activity Score and 4 or more on NOSPECS grade, with duration below 3 months. From more than 9 ml of fresh peripheral blood, PBMCs were isolated. This CDR3 is 16 amino acids long. The germline gives CDR1 MNHNS, CDR2 SASEGT. Trimming pared 5 bases from V and 5 bases from J, leaving 19 bases between. This sample was taken from a study of T cells in Graves' hyperthyroidism and ophthalmopathy. The overall study: Blood was drawn when the patient was first diagnosed and still untreated.

Amplification of TCR beta CDR3 regions was performed using RNA transcripts as template. The study used the HTBI primer set for a first-round RT-PCR of the TCR CDR3. TCRdb recomputed calls from the multiplex PCR reads with MiXCR, one row per CDR3 protein. The sample carries about 640,000 distinct CDR3 sequences, about 20% recorded once. Study-wide findings and caveats: Peripheral blood also featured most of the thyroid clonotypes expanded above 0.001.

This receptor was identified in a man aged 25 to 45 with Graves' ophthalmopathy. The sample comprised blood. The J gene is TRBJ1-5, the V gene TRBV6-1; D not resolved. CDR3 nucleotide sequence: TGTGCCAGCAGTCGCGACACCTTAACCGCCGATCAGCCCCAGCATTTT. The encoded protein is CASSRDTLTADQPQHF.